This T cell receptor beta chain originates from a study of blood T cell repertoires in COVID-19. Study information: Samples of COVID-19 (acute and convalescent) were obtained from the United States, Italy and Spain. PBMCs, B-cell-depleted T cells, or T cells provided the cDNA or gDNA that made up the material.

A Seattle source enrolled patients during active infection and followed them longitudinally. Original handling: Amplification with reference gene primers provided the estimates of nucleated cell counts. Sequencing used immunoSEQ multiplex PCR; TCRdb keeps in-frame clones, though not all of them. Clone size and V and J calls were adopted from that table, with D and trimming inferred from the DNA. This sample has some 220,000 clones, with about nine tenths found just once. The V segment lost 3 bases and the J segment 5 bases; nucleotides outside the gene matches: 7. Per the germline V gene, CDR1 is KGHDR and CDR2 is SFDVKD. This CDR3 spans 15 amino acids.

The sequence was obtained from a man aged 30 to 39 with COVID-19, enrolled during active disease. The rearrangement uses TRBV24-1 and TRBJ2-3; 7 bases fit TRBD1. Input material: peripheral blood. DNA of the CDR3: TGTGCCACCAGTGATCAACAGGGGATCGAAGATACGCAGTATTTT. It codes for CATSDQQGIEDTQYF.